Below, 17 T cell receptor beta chains from the same sample are listed, as sequenced in a study of T cell responses to AZD1222 COVID-19 vaccine. Sequencing was performed with immunoSEQ multiplex PCR; in TCRdb, only in-frame clones are kept and a portion is missing. Of about 160,000 clones listed, 92% are singletons. This specimen was peripheral blood, taken 28 days after the second AZD1222 dose. Receptors originate from an adult who received the AZD1222 COVID-19 vaccine.

The rearrangement links TRBV2 to TRBJ1-5; no clear D gene. The germline V gene encodes CDR1 SNHLY and CDR2 FYNNEI. CDR3 size: 15 residues. Trimming cost V 6 bases and J 0 bases, with 12 bases left between them. The CDR3 loop is CASSRESYSNQPQHF. As DNA, the CDR3 is TGTGCCAGCAGCCGTGAGAGTTATAGCAATCAGCCCCAGCATTTT.

This clone was detected only once. The chain links TRBV11-2 to TRBJ2-1, with TRBD1 identical over 7 bases. V shed 0 bases and J 4 bases; nucleotides not matched to a gene: 3. The CDR3 covers 15 residues. The germline V gene has CDR1 SGHAT and CDR2 FQNNGV. CDR3 in amino acids: CASSLERGRYNEQFF. CDR3 bases: TGTGCCAGCAGCTTAGAGAGGGGGCGTTACAATGAGCAGTTCTTC.

V and J are TRBV11-2 and TRBJ2-7; TRBD1 matches at 7 bases. The CDR3 is 15 amino acids. Losses at the gene ends were 1 base for V and 3 bases for J; bases not matched to a gene: 6. CDR1 and CDR2 (germline): SGHAT, FQNNGV. The CDR3 sequence: CASSLAHSGGYEQYF. The CDR3 DNA reads as TGTGCCAGCAGCTTAGCCCACTCAGGGGGCTACGAGCAGTACTTC.

The chain has TRBV9 and TRBJ2-3, with a possible D match to TRBD2 (6 bases). Germline V gene sequence: CDR1 SGDLS, CDR2 YYNGEE. The CDR3 consists of 15 residues. Deletions cut 0 bases from V and 2 bases from J, with 10 bases between. CDR3 bases: TGTGCCAGCAGCGTAGCGGGGGACCTCACAGATACGCAGTATTTT. Residues: CASSVAGDLTDTQYF.

The rearrangement joins TRBV6-5 to TRBJ1-6; D unresolved. V lost 6 bases and J lost 4, with 13 bases in between. This CDR3 is built from 15 residues. Germline-derived CDR1 and CDR2 are MNHEY and SVGAGI. This chain's CDR3 is CASREFGEYNSPLHF. Here the CDR3 DNA reads TGTGCCAGCAGAGAGTTTGGAGAGTATAATTCACCCCTCCACTTT.

The genes are TRBV9 and TRBJ2-5; a possible D gene is TRBD1 (6 bases). Germline V gene lookup returns CDR1 SGDLS and CDR2 YYNGEE. Trimming shortened V by 0 bases and J by 5 bases, and 17 bases separated the two germline ends. This CDR3 has 16 residues. In nucleotides, the CDR3 is TGTGCCAGCAGCGTAGGAGGGACAAGGCGTTCGGAGACCCAGTACTTC. It translates to CASSVGGTRRSETQYF.

The CDR3 nucleotides read TGCAGCGTTTGGCGGGCTATGTACAATGAGCAGTTCTTC. This codes for CSVWRAMYNEQFF. The chain is built from TRBV29-1 and TRBJ2-1; perhaps TRBD2 as D (5 bases). CDR3 size: 13 residues. V gave up 5 bases and J gave up 4 bases, with 12 bases separating them. Looked up from germline, CDR1 is SQVTM and CDR2 is ANQGSEA.

This chain links TRBV6-4 with TRBJ1-2, with 9 bases identical to TRBD1. Trimming removed 2 bases from V and 5 bases from J; junction bases left unmatched: 12. Germline V gene lookup returns CDR1 MRHNA and CDR2 SNTAGT. The CDR3 covers 17 residues. Here the CDR3 DNA reads TGTGCCAGCAGTGACGGGGGAGGAACAGGGGGCTTATATGGCTACACCTTC. This gives the protein CASSDGGGTGGLYGYTF.

The chain's CDR3 is CASSQTGGGSPLHF. CDR3 DNA: TGTGCCAGCAGCCAGACAGGGGGTGGGTCACCCCTCCACTTT. The V call is TRBV7-2, the J call TRBJ1-6; 9 nucleotides agree with TRBD1. V lost 5 bases and J lost 10; bases outside the gene matches: 6. The CDR3 runs 14 residues. CDR1 SGHTA and CDR2 FQGNSA come from the germline V gene.

V is TRBV10-3 and J is TRBJ1-3; TRBD1 might be the D (6 bases). Germline CDR1 is ENHRY and CDR2 is SYGVKD. CDR3 length: 16 amino acids. Trimming removed 3 bases at V and 5 bases at J, with 17 bases between. In DNA form, the CDR3 reads TGTGCCATCAGTGAAGCGGGGACACAACAAAGAAACACCATATATTTT. It yields the protein CAISEAGTQQRNTIYF.

The chain is built from TRBV6-4 and TRBJ1-5; no firm D call. The CDR3 loop spans 20 amino acids. Germline assignment: CDR1 MRHNA and CDR2 SNTAGT. V was shortened by 2 bases and J by 5 bases, with 28 bases between the two germline ends. The CDR3: CASSDGVCCQDQSIDQPQHF. For the CDR3, the DNA is TGTGCCAGCAGTGACGGGGTTTGTTGCCAGGACCAATCAATCGATCAGCCCCAGCATTTT.

The chain couples TRBV6-5 to TRBJ1-1, with 7 bases lining up with TRBD1. The CDR3 is made up of 13 amino acids. The germline V gene encodes CDR1 MNHEY and CDR2 SVGAGI. V dropped 10 bases and J dropped 0; count of bases not matched to a gene: 5. This CDR3 is CATAQGMNTEAFF. CDR3 DNA: TGTGCCACCGCACAGGGGATGAACACTGAAGCTTTCTTT.

V gene TRBV4-1 combines with J gene TRBJ1-4; D is unresolved. From germline, CDR1 is MGHRA and CDR2 YSYEKL. The CDR3 spans 17 residues. Between the trimmed V and J ends, which lost 2 bases and 0 bases, there was a span of 13 bases. The CDR3, as DNA: TGCGCCAGCAGCCAAATACTCCAGGTTGCAACTAATGAAAAACTGTTTTTT. It codes for CASSQILQVATNEKLFF.

V and J are TRBV6-1 and TRBJ1-5; D is unclear. Per germline, CDR1 MNHNS and CDR2 SASEGT. V lost 2 bases and J lost 0, with 5 bases in between. The CDR3 spans 14 residues. The CDR3 protein is CASSEHLSNQPQHF. In DNA, the CDR3 is TGTGCCAGCAGTGAACACCTTAGCAATCAGCCCCAGCATTTT.

The V gene is TRBV7-2, the J gene TRBJ2-7; perhaps TRBD2 as D (6 bases). The germline CDR1 and CDR2 sequences are SGHTA and FQGNSA. The CDR3 is made up of 14 amino acids. V shed 5 bases and J shed 6 bases, with 17 bases lying between them. The CDR3 sequence is CASSPRRGSLEQYF. CDR3 nucleotides: TGTGCCAGCAGCCCTCGACGGGGGTCCCTCGAGCAGTACTTC.

This chain connects TRBV3-1 (or the pseudogene TRBV3-2) to TRBJ2-1; 7 nucleotides line up with TRBD2. J lost 8 bases, V lost 4 bases, and 8 bases had no gene match. The germline gives CDR1 LGHDT, CDR2 YNNKEL (reference sequence). CDR3 length: 14 residues. CDR3 in DNA: TGTGCCAGCAGCCTCTCGACTAGCTTCTATGAGCAGTTCTTC. Translated, it gives CASSLSTSFYEQFF.

This clone was detected only once. V usage is TRBV5-1 and J usage is TRBJ2-2, with D perhaps TRBD2 (5 bases). The CDR3 totals 16 residues. CDR1 and CDR2 (germline): SGHRS, YFSETQ. V was shortened by 3 bases and J by 1 base, with 13 bases between the two germline ends. The CDR3 is CASSSTTGMNTGELFF. The CDR3 DNA sequence: TGCGCCAGCAGCTCGACCACGGGGATGAACACCGGGGAGCTGTTTTTT.